The clone carrying this T cell receptor (beta chain) was observed a handful of times. Its antigen is currently unknown. The treatment is: oral pan-JAK inhibitor, 5-10 mg twice daily. Alopecia areata patients provided lesional scalp punch biopsies and peripheral blood, both collected for the study. These data are taken from a study of CD8+ T cells in alopecia areata. The ends were cut back, 4 bases at V and 4 bases at J, with 20 bases in the middle. Germline values: CDR1 SGHDT, CDR2 YYEEEE. The CDR3 has 16 amino acids. Extracted RNA was reverse transcribed into cDNA, the sequencing template. The protocol was immunoSEQ multiplex PCR, while the TCRdb copy is restricted to in-frame clones and leaves out a portion. The table has hundreds of thousands of clones, 60% seen once. Study observations and caveats: Uncertainty remains about how baseline CD8+ expansion links to response, with one nonresponder. Scalp clonality, along with expanded CD8+ clones among the top 100, was significantly decreased by tofacitinib. With tofacitinib ongoing, many expanded lesional clones persisted in both scalp and blood.

The rearrangement uses TRBV5-6 and TRBJ1-2; D is uncertain. The specimen was CD4+ T cells sorted from blood, collected at week 52, from a patient treated with tofacitinib. This TCR derives from a human donor with alopecia areata. Here the CDR3 DNA reads TGTGCCAGCAGCCCGAGGACGGCCCCGGTGAGCTATGGCTACACCTTC. Translation: CASSPRTAPVSYGYTF.